This T cell receptor (beta chain) was found in a study of blood T cell repertoires in COVID-19. Study background: Acute and convalescent COVID-19 specimens originated in the United States, Italy and Spain. The cDNA or gDNA used as material had been derived from T cells, B-cell-depleted T cells, or PBMCs.

Original processing methods: Amplification of reference gene primers was used by the study to estimate nucleated cell counts. TCRdb's table, derived via immunoSEQ multiplex PCR, lists solely in-frame clones and lacks some. V and J calls plus clone size are reproduced from that table; the DNA served to infer D and trimming. The sample records 40,000 to 50,000 clones, roughly 85% being singletons. The V end was cut by 4 bases, the J end by 6 bases, with 15 bases between. The germline CDR1 and CDR2 sequences are SGHRS and YFSETQ. The CDR3 sequence is 14 residues long. The sample consisted of peripheral blood. The rearrangement uses TRBV5-1 and TRBJ2-3, with a weak D call TRBD2 (5 bases). This clonotype was obtained from a human donor in a cohort sampled during active COVID-19. The donor label of this sample is uncertain. The CDR3 DNA sequence: TGCGCCAGCAGCGCCGGGATGGCATCGGATACGCAGTATTTT. It specifies CASSAGMASDTQYF.